The T cell receptor beta chain described here comes from a study of blood T cell repertoires in COVID-19. Study summary: Samples of COVID-19 (acute and convalescent) were obtained from the United States, Italy and Spain.

Here immunoSEQ multiplex PCR was the method, and the copy in TCRdb shows in-frame clones only, minus some. The repertoire holds about 300,000 clones, with roughly 90% as singletons. The age range of participants was about 18 to 90 years, with residence in under 25 US areas. There are 13 residues in the CDR3. CDR1 and CDR2 (germline): SQVTM, ANQGSEA. After removal of 5 bases from V and 2 bases from J, the junction contained 2 bases not matched to a gene. This chain links TRBV29-1 with TRBJ1-3; 8 bases are a match to TRBD1. This receptor was obtained from a woman aged 18-29 years with acute COVID-19. What was sequenced was PBMCs or T cells enriched from blood (not recorded which). The CDR3 region is CSVLQGAGNTIYF. The CDR3 DNA follows: TGCAGCGTTCTACAGGGGGCTGGAAACACCATATATTTT.